These T cell receptor beta chains were read from a single sample in a study of blood T cell repertoires in COVID-19. Libraries were prepared by immunoSEQ multiplex PCR; TCRdb keeps only in-frame clonotypes and omits some of them. The data contain some 180,000 clones, 84% of them seen just once; the ten biggest clones take up roughly 6.3%. The sample comprised peripheral blood. All receptors derive from a human donor in a cohort sampled during active COVID-19. Each CDR3 is given with its conserved first and last residue. A D gene is named only where the DNA matches it firmly. Clone size is stated in some rows and not others, as once, few, many or a class when expanded.

once TRBJ1-1 TRBV6-5 TRBD1 CASSRDSNTEAFF TGTGCCAGCAGCCGGGACAGTAACACTGAAGCTTTCTTT
once TRBJ2-7 TRBV7-6 NA CASSLARGGGPYEQYF TGTGCCAGCAGCTTAGCGAGGGGAGGTGGTCCCTACGAGCAGTACTTC
NA TRBJ1-1 TRBV5-8 NA CASSLFRGGTEAFF TGTGCCAGCAGCTTGTTTAGGGGGGGCACTGAAGCTTTCTTT
NA TRBJ2-1 TRBV27 NA CASSLLQEVSGYNEQFF TGTGCCAGCAGTCTACTACAGGAAGTCTCAGGATACAATGAGCAGTTCTTC
NA TRBJ2-7 TRBV24-1 NA CATTETGSTYEQYF TGTGCCACCACCGAAACAGGGTCCACTTACGAGCAGTACTTC
NA TRBJ1-3 TRBV4-1 NA CASSQGRERYSGNTIYF TGCGCCAGCAGCCAAGGACGGGAACGGTACTCTGGAAACACCATATATTTT
NA TRBJ1-1 TRBV3-1/TRBV3-2 NA CASSQEGRTEAFF TGTGCCAGCAGCCAAGAGGGGCGCACTGAAGCTTTCTTT
once TRBJ2-2 TRBV7-9 NA CASSLLGGTGELFF TGTGCCAGCAGCTTACTAGGTGGCACCGGGGAGCTGTTTTTT
NA TRBJ1-5 TRBV6-6 NA CASRTPGYSNQPQHF TGTGCCAGCAGAACTCCAGGGTATAGCAATCAGCCCCAGCATTTT
NA TRBJ2-1 TRBV27 TRBD2 CASSPRIAGGSNEQFF TGTGCCAGCAGTCCGCGGATAGCGGGGGGGAGCAATGAGCAGTTCTTC
NA TRBJ2-2 TRBV3-1/TRBV3-2 TRBD2 CASSQRGGNTGELFF TGTGCCAGCAGCCAACGGGGGGGCAACACCGGGGAGCTGTTTTTT
NA TRBJ1-5 TRBV7-6 NA CAWPGGRVWQPQHF TGTGCGTGGCCTGGGGGGAGGGTGTGGCAGCCCCAGCATTTT
NA TRBJ1-1 TRBV4-1 NA CASSPSGNKGEAFF TGCGCCAGCAGTCCCTCCGGGAATAAAGGGGAAGCTTTCTTT
NA TRBJ2-5 TRBV7-9 NA CASSFRVETQYF TGTGCCAGCAGCTTTCGTGTGGAGACCCAGTACTTC
NA TRBJ2-1 TRBV29-1 TRBD1 CSATGGSYNEQFF TGCAGCGCGACAGGGGGCAGTTACAATGAGCAGTTCTTC
NA TRBJ1-5 TRBV15 NA CATSRDRQRGQPQHF TGTGCCACCAGCAGAGATCGGCAGCGAGGTCAGCCCCAGCATTTT
once TRBJ2-1 TRBV10-1 TRBD1 CASSESKGGRNEQFF TGCGCCAGCAGTGAGTCGAAAGGGGGCCGCAATGAGCAGTTCTTC
NA TRBJ1-3 TRBV29-1 NA CSVKNRAGNTIYF TGCAGCGTTAAAAATCGGGCTGGAAACACCATATATTTT
once TRBJ2-7 TRBV12-3/TRBV12-4 NA CASSRGPEQYF TGTGCCAGCAGTCGAGGTCCCGAGCAGTACTTC
NA TRBJ1-3 TRBV7-6 NA CASSLAESGNTIYF TGTGCCAGCAGCTTGGCAGAATCTGGAAACACCATATATTTT